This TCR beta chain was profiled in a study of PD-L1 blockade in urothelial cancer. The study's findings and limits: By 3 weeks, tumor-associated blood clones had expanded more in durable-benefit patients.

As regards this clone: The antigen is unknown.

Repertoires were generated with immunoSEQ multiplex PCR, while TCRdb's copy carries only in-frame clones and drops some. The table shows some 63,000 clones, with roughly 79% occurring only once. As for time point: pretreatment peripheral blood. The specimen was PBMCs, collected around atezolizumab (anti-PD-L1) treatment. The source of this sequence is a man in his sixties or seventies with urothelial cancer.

This chain's CDR3 is CASSPAGMNTGELFF. CDR3 in DNA: TGTGCCAGCTCACCGGCAGGGATGAACACCGGGGAGCTGTTTTTT. The chain employs TRBV18 and TRBJ2-2; the D gene is possibly TRBD1 (5 bases). Trimming took 3 bases from V and 1 from J, leaving 9 bases between them. Germline CDR1 and CDR2: KGHSH and LQKENI. The length of the CDR3 is 15 residues.